The rows below give T cell receptor beta chains drawn from one sample of a study of shared clonotypes between healthy human individuals. Clones were sequenced by immunoSEQ multiplex PCR, and TCRdb holds only the in-frame ones, with some missing. The table has roughly 2.2 million clones, about 90% seen once. What was sequenced was naive CD4+ T cells from PBMCs. Receptors originate from a man between 18 and 35 years old in good health. Some clones in this sample may be carry-over from other donors' samples. CDR3s include the opening cysteine and the closing phenylalanine or tryptophan. A D gene is named only where the DNA matches it firmly. Clone size is given for some rows only: seen once, a few or many times, or a class if the clone is expanded.

d_call,j_call,clone_size,v_call,cdr3_nt,cdr3_aa
-,TRBJ1-5,-,TRBV19,TGTGCCAGTAGCTTACTCTATAGTCAGCCCCAGCATTTT,CASSLLYSQPQHF
-,TRBJ2-2,-,TRBV9,TGTGCCAGCAGCGTACCGACTACGAACACCGGGGAGCTGTTTTTT,CASSVPTTNTGELFF
-,TRBJ1-1,-,TRBV28,TGTGCCAGCAGTTTTTGGGGCAGGGCTGAAGGCACTGAAGCTTTCTTT,CASSFWGRAEGTEAFF
-,TRBJ2-7,-,TRBV20-1,TGCAGTGCTATCTCCTCCTACGAGCAGTACTTC,CSAISSYEQYF
TRBD2,TRBJ2-6,-,TRBV9,TGTGCCAGCAGCGGCCAAAGCGGGGGTTCGAATTCTGGGGCCAACGTCCTGACTTTC,CASSGQSGGSNSGANVLTF
-,TRBJ1-1,once,TRBV4-1,TGCGCCAGCAGCCTAGGACGTATAGGGACGGAGGTGAAGAACACTGAAGCTTTCTTT,CASSLGRIGTEVKNTEAFF
-,TRBJ2-1,once,TRBV27,TGTGCCAGCAGTTCCATGTACAATGAGCAGTTCTTC,CASSSMYNEQFF
TRBD2,TRBJ2-1,-,TRBV9,TGTGCCAGCAGCTATAGGACTAGCGGGACCTCCTACAATGAGCAGTTCTTC,CASSYRTSGTSYNEQFF
-,TRBJ1-5,-,TRBV28,TGTGCCAGCAGCCACTTAGGGGGGGAGAGCAATCAGCCCCAGCATTTT,CASSHLGGESNQPQHF
-,TRBJ1-2,-,TRBV21-1,TGTGCCAGCAGCCTCTTCCGAGGGTACGAGTACCCCAGCTATGGCTACACCTTC,CASSLFRGYEYPSYGYTF
TRBD2,TRBJ2-2,once,TRBV6-1,TGTGCCAGCTGTGCCTCTAGCGGGAGTCGGGTCGGGGAGCTGTTTTTT,CASCASSGSRVGELFF
TRBD1,TRBJ1-5,-,TRBV7-8,TGTGCCAGCAGCTTAGTTCAGGCAGGGGGTCGGCAGCCCCAGCATTTT,CASSLVQAGGRQPQHF
TRBD2,TRBJ2-3,-,TRBV28,TGTGCCAGCAGTTTTAGGAGCGGGAGGGCCAAGGATACGCAGTATTTT,CASSFRSGRAKDTQYF
TRBD2,TRBJ2-1,-,TRBV19,TGTGCCAGTAGTATCTTCTCTAGCGGGAGCACCTACAATGAGCAGTTCTTC,CASSIFSSGSTYNEQFF
-,TRBJ2-7,-,TRBV6-5,TGTGCCAGCAGGCCGACGGATCCCGCGTACGAGCAGTACTTC,CASRPTDPAYEQYF
-,TRBJ2-2,-,TRBV18,TGTGCCAGCTCACCATACCGTGTCTCCGCGAACACCGGGGAGCTGTTTTTT,CASSPYRVSANTGELFF
TRBD2,TRBJ2-7,-,TRBV9,TGTGCCAGCAGCGTAGCGGGAGGCACCTCCTACGAGCAGTACTTC,CASSVAGGTSYEQYF
TRBD2,TRBJ2-3,-,TRBV6-5,TGTGCCAGCAGTTACACGGCGGGGGGCCAAGATACGCAGTATTTT,CASSYTAGGQDTQYF
TRBD1,TRBJ1-1,-,TRBV15,TGTGCCACCAGCAGAGACAGGGGGTCGGCTGAAGCTTTCTTT,CATSRDRGSAEAFF
TRBD1,TRBJ2-2,few,TRBV10-1,TGCGCCAGCAGCGGGACAGGGTTCACCGGGGAGCTGTTTTTT,CASSGTGFTGELFF
-,TRBJ1-5,once,TRBV5-1,TGCGCCAGCAGCGCCGAATTGGGAAGCAATCAGCCCCAGCATTTT,CASSAELGSNQPQHF
-,TRBJ2-7,-,TRBV2,TGTGCCAGCAGAGTGGGGGGTGGTTCGAGGGCCTACGAGCAGTACTTC,CASRVGGGSRAYEQYF
-,TRBJ1-5,-,TRBV28,TGTGCCAGCAGTTTGGAGGTAAATCAGCCCCAGCATTTT,CASSLEVNQPQHF
-,TRBJ2-6,-,TRBV28,TGTGCCAGCAGTCCTCCAACAGGGCGAGCTGGGGCCAACGTCCTGACTTTC,CASSPPTGRAGANVLTF
TRBD2,TRBJ2-5,-,TRBV27,TGTGCCAGCAGCTACCTAGCGGGAGTGGGGACCCAGTACTTC,CASSYLAGVGTQYF
-,TRBJ2-5,-,TRBV10-3,TGTGCCATCAGTGACAGTCTTGGGGAGACCCAGTACTTC,CAISDSLGETQYF
TRBD1,TRBJ2-7,-,TRBV7-9,TGTGCCAGCAGCCGGGACAGGGGGTCCTACGAGCAGTACTTC,CASSRDRGSYEQYF
-,TRBJ1-1,-,TRBV7-9,TGTGCCAGCAGTTCAACGAACCAGGATCCCGCCCGGGCTTTCTTT,CASSSTNQDPARAFF
TRBD2,TRBJ2-7,-,TRBV11-2,TGTGCCAGCAGCTTAAGCGGGGGCAGCCCTACCTACGAGCAGTACTTC,CASSLSGGSPTYEQYF
TRBD1,TRBJ2-2,-,TRBV9,TGTGCCAGCAGCGCAATACACAGGGGAACCGGGGAGCTGTTTTTT,CASSAIHRGTGELFF
TRBD1,TRBJ1-5,-,TRBV4-3,TGCGCCAGCAGCCAAGACCATTACAGGGGGCGAGGGCAGCCCCAGCATTTT,CASSQDHYRGRGQPQHF
TRBD1,TRBJ1-1,-,TRBV28,TGTGCCAGCAGTCCCGGGGACAGGGAAGAAGCTTTCTTT,CASSPGDREEAFF
TRBD2,TRBJ2-1,-,TRBV7-3,TGTGCCAGCAGCCTACGGGGGACTAGCGGGATTTACAATGAGCAGTTCTTC,CASSLRGTSGIYNEQFF
TRBD2,TRBJ2-2,-,TRBV5-1,TGCGCCAGCAGCTTGGGCGGGGGCACCGGGGAGCTGTTTTTT,CASSLGGGTGELFF
-,TRBJ1-5,-,TRBV7-2,TGTGCCAGCAGCTTAATGGGCAGTACCGGCAATCAGCCCCAGCATTTT,CASSLMGSTGNQPQHF
-,TRBJ2-5,-,TRBV19,TGTGCCAGTAGCACCCGCGGTCGTGAGACCCAGTACTTC,CASSTRGRETQYF
TRBD1,TRBJ1-2,-,TRBV5-1,TGCGCCAGCAGCTTGGAACCTCCAGGGGGCTATGGCTACACCTTC,CASSLEPPGGYGYTF
-,TRBJ2-1,-,TRBV7-7,TGTGCCAGCAGCTTAGGAGCCTCTAGCGAGTCGTTCCACAATGAGCAGTTCTTC,CASSLGASSESFHNEQFF
-,TRBJ1-4,-,TRBV19,TGTGCCAGTAGTACGTCAGGAGCAACTAATGAAAAACTGTTTTTT,CASSTSGATNEKLFF
TRBD1,TRBJ1-6,-,TRBV5-6,TGTGCCAGCAGCTTGACAGGGGACGGTTCACCCCTCCACTTT,CASSLTGDGSPLHF
TRBD2,TRBJ2-7,-,TRBV5-3,TGTGCCAGAAGCCGGACTAGCGGGCCGGTATGGGAGCAGTACTTC,CARSRTSGPVWEQYF
TRBD2,TRBJ2-7,-,TRBV28,TGTGCCAGCAGTTTAATTGCAGGGACTAGCCCGTACGAGCAGTACTTC,CASSLIAGTSPYEQYF
-,TRBJ1-3,few,TRBV7-9,TGTGCCAGCAGCCCCCGGGACCGGAGGGGAAACACCATATATTTT,CASSPRDRRGNTIYF
TRBD1,TRBJ2-3,-,TRBV30,TGTGCCTGGAGTTCCGGACAGGGTAGAAGCACAGATACGCAGTATTTT,CAWSSGQGRSTDTQYF
TRBD1,TRBJ1-1,few,TRBV6-1,TGTGCCAGCCGAACGACAGGGGGCCGGACTGAAGCTTTCTTT,CASRTTGGRTEAFF
-,TRBJ1-5,-,TRBV7-9,TGTGCCAGCAGCTTCGGTTCAGGGCGGGATCAGCCCCAGCATTTT,CASSFGSGRDQPQHF
-,TRBJ2-2,-,TRBV29-1,TGCAGCGCCGCCGTGTGGGACGGGGAGCTGTTTTTT,CSAAVWDGELFF
-,TRBJ2-1,-,TRBV2,TGTGCCAGCAGTGATCGCCGGCGAACCCCCGGCAATGAGCAGTTCTTC,CASSDRRRTPGNEQFF
TRBD1,TRBJ2-3,-,TRBV2,TGTGCCAGCAGAAAAACCCAGAGGACAGGAGTTAGCACAGATACGCAGTATTTT,CASRKTQRTGVSTDTQYF